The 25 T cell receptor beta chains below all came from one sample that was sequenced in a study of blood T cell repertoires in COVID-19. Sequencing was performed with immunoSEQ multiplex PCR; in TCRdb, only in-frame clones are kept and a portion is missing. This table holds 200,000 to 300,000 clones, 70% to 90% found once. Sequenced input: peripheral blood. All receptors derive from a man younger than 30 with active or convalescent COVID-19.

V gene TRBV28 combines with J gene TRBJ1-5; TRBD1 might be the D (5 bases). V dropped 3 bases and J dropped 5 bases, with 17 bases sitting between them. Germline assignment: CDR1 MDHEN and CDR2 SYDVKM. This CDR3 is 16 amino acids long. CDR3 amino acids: CASSFALWTPDQPQHF. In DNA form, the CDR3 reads TGTGCCAGCAGTTTTGCTCTATGGACACCAGATCAGCCCCAGCATTTT.

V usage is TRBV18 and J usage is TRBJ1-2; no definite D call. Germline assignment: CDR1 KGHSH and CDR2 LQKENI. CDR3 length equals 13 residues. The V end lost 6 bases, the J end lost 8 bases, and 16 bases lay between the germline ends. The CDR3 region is CASSPEELRGYTF. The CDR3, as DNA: TGTGCCAGCTCCCCCGAAGAGTTACGAGGCTACACCTTC.

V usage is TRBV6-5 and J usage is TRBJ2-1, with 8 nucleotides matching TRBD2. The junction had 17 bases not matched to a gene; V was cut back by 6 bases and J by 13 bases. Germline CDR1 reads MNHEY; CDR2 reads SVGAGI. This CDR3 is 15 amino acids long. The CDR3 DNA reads TGTGCCAGCAGCCCCCCTTTTGCTAGCGGGTCAACACAGTTCTTC. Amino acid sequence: CASSPPFASGSTQFF.

CDR3 DNA sequence: TGTGCCAGTAGTAAGTCTATGAACACTGAAGCTTTCTTT. Protein sequence: CASSKSMNTEAFF. The chain combines TRBV19 with TRBJ1-1; D is ambiguous. The CDR3 has 13 amino acids. Germline V gene lookup returns CDR1 LNHDA and CDR2 SQIVND (reference sequence). V lost 4 bases, J lost 0 bases, and 6 bases lay in between.

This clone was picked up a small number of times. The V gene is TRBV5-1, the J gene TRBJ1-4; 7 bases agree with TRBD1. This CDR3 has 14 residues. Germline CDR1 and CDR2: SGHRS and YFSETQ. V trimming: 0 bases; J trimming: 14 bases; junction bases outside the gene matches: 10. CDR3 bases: TGCGCCAGCAGCTTGGAGTCAGGGGGGAGCCACCTGTTTTTT. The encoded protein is CASSLESGGSHLFF.

The CDR3 bases are TGTGCCAGTAGTATAGTGGGGCGTAGCAATCAGCCCCAGCATTTT. Protein: CASSIVGRSNQPQHF. The V and J genes are TRBV19 and TRBJ1-5; D may be TRBD1 (5 bases). The CDR3 sequence is 15 residues long. The V gene's germline CDR1 is LNHDA and CDR2 SQIVND (reference sequence). V gave up 1 base and J gave up 0 bases, with 7 bases separating them. Full variable domain (missing parts from reference TRBV19 and TRBJ1-5): DGGITQSPKYLFRKEGQNVTLSCEQNLNHDAMYWYRQDPGQGLRLIYYSQIVNDFQKGDIAEGYSVSREKKESFPLTVTSAQKNPTAFYLCASSIVGRSNQPQHFGDGTRLSIL.

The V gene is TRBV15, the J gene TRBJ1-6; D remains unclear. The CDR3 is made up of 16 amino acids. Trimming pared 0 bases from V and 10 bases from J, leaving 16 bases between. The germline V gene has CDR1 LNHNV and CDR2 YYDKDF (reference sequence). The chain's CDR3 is CATSRDGGGFGSPLHF. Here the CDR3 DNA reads TGTGCCACCAGCAGAGATGGAGGCGGGTTTGGGTCACCCCTCCACTTT.

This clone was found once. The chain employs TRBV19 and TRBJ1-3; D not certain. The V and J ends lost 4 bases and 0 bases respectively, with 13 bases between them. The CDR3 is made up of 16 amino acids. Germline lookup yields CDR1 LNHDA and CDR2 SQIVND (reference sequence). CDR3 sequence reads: CASSTRRKNSGNTIYF. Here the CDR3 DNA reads TGTGCCAGTAGTACGCGGAGGAAGAACTCTGGAAACACCATATATTTT.

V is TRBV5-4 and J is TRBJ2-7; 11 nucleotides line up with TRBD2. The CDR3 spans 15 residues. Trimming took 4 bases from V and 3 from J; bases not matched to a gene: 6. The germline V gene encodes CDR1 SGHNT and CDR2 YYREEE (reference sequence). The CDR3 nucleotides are TGTGCCAGCAGCGCCGGGACTAGCGGAGGCTACGAGCAGTACTTC. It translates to CASSAGTSGGYEQYF.

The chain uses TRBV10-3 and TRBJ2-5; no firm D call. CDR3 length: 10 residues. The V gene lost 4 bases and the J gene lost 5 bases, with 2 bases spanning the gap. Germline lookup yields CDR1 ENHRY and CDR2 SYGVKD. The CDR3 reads CAISAETQYF. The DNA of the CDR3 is TGTGCCATCAGTGCGGAGACCCAGTACTTC.

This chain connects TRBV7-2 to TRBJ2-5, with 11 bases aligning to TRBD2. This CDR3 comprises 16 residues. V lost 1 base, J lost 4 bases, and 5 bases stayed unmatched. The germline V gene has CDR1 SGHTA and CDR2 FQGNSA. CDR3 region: CASSLVGTSGGETQYF. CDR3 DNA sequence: TGTGCCAGCAGCTTAGTTGGGACTAGCGGCGGAGAGACCCAGTACTTC.

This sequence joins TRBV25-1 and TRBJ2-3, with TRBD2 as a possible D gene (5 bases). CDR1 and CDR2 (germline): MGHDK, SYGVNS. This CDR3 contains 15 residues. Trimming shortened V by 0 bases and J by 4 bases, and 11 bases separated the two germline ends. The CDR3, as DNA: TGTGCCAGCAGTGAATACCGGGGAGTTCCAGATACGCAGTATTTT. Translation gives CASSEYRGVPDTQYF.

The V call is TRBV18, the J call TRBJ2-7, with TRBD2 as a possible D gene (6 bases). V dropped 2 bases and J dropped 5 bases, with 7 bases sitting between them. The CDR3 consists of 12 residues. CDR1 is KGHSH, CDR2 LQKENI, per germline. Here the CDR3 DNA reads TGTGCCAGCTCACCATCGGGGGACGAGCAGTACTTC. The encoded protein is CASSPSGDEQYF.

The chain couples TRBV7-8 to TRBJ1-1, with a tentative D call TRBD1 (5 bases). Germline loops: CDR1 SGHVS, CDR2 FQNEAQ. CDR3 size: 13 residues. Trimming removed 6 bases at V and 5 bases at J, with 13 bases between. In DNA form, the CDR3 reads TGTGCCAGCAGGTCAGGGTTTCGAACTGAAGCTTTCTTT. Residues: CASRSGFRTEAFF.

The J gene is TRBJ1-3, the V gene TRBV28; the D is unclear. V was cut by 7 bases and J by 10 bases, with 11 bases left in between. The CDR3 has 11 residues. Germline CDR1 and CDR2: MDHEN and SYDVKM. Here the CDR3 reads CASKTGYTIYF. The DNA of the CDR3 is TGTGCCAGCAAAACGGGGTATACCATATATTTT.

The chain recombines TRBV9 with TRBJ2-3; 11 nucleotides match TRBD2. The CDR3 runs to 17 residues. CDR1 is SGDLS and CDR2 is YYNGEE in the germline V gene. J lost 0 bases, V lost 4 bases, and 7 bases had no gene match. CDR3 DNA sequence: TGTGCCAGCAGCTTGGGACTAGCGGACACTAGCACAGATACGCAGTATTTT. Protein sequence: CASSLGLADTSTDTQYF.

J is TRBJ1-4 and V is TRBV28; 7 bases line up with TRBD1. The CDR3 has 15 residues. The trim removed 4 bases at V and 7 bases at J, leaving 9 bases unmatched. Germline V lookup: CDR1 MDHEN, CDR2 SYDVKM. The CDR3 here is CASSSTTGTGEKLFF. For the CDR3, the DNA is TGTGCCAGCAGTTCTACGACAGGGACGGGTGAAAAACTGTTTTTT.

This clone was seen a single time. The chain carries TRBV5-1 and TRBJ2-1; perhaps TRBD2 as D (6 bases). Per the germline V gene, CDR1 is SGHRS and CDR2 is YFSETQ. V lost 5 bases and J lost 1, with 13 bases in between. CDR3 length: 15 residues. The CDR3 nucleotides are TGCGCCAGCAGACCAGCGGGCCTATCCTACAATGAGCAGTTCTTC. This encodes CASRPAGLSYNEQFF.

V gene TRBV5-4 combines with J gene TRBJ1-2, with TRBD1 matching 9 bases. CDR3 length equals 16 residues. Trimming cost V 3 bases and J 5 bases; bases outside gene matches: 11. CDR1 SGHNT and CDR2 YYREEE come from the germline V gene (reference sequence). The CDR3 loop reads CASSWGDGQGRYGYTF. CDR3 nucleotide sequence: TGTGCCAGCAGCTGGGGCGATGGACAGGGGAGGTATGGCTACACCTTC.

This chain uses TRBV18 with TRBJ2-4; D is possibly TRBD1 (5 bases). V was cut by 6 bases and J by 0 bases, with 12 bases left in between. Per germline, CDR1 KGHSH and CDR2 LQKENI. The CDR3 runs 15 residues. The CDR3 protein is CASSGQATAKNIQYF. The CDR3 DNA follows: TGTGCCAGCTCGGGGCAGGCTACAGCCAAAAACATTCAGTACTTC. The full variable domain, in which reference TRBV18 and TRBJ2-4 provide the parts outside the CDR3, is NAGVMQNPRHLVRRRGQEARLRCSPMKGHSHVYWYRQLPEEGLKFMVYLQKENIIDESGMPKERFSAEFPKEGPSILRIQQVVRGDSAAYFCASSGQATAKNIQYFGAGTRLSVL.

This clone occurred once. The CDR3 reads CASSLRLAGDGGTDTQYF. The CDR3 coding sequence is TGTGCCAGCAGCCTGCGACTAGCGGGAGACGGGGGCACAGATACGCAGTATTTT. The chain carries TRBV3-1 (or the pseudogene TRBV3-2) and TRBJ2-3, with 12 bases identical to TRBD2. The CDR3 runs to 18 residues. Unmatched junction bases numbered 9, after V lost 4 bases and J lost 1 base. CDR1 is LGHDT and CDR2 is YNNKEL in the germline V gene (reference sequence).

Here the CDR3 reads CASSPSQEVEAFF. The CDR3 DNA sequence: TGTGCCAGCAGCCCCTCCCAAGAGGTTGAAGCTTTCTTT. The rearrangement links TRBV3-1 (or the pseudogene TRBV3-2) to TRBJ1-1; D remains unclear. Trimming stripped 4 bases from V and 7 bases from J, with 13 bases between. The CDR3 is 13 residues long. The germline V gene has CDR1 LGHDT and CDR2 YNNKEL (reference sequence).

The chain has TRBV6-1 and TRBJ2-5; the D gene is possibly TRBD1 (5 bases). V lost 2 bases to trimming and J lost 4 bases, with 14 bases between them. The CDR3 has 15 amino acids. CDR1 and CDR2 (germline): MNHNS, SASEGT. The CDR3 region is CASSELSAGRETQYF. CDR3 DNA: TGTGCCAGCAGTGAACTCTCGGCAGGGCGAGAGACCCAGTACTTC.

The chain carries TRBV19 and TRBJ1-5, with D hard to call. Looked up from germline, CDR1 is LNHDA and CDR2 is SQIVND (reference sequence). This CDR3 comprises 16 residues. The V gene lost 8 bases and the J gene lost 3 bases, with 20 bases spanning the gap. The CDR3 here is CASDGREGTHNQPQHF. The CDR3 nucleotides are TGTGCCAGTGACGGCCGGGAAGGAACCCACAATCAGCCCCAGCATTTT.

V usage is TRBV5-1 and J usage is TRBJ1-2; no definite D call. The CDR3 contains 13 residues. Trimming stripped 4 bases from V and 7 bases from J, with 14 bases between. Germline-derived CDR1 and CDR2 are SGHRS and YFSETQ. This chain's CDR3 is CASSADLPSGYTF. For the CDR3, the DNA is TGCGCCAGCAGCGCAGACTTACCCAGTGGCTACACCTTC.